Listed here are 29 T cell receptor beta chains from one sample, sequenced in a study of Tregs in tolerant kidney transplant recipients (dated 2019 in TCRdb). For these TCRs, the target antigens are not known. Library generation was performed with the immunoSEQ multiplex PCR assay. Here the immuneACCESS table is served through TCRdb, limited to in-frame sequences with V and J called. Missing clones are a known gap in these copies; in checked studies unresolved V genes cover under half, and the rest lacks a known reason. In all, the sample holds some 15,000 clones, and about two thirds of those were seen once. The ten largest make up roughly 3% of the sample. The material sequenced was Tregs from blood cultured with allogeneic cells. These receptors were taken from a human donor in good health.

This clone came up many times. This chain links TRBV27 with TRBJ1-1; D unclear. The CDR3 covers 13 residues. Trimming left V 3 bases short and J 9 bases short, with 14 bases between. Germline loops: CDR1 MNHEY, CDR2 SMNVEV (reference sequence). The CDR3 nucleotides read TGTGCCAGCAGTTTCTCAGGCCCCCTGAAAGCTTTCTTT. Protein: CASSFSGPLKAFF.

The chain employs TRBV30 and TRBJ1-1; D gene uncertain. This CDR3 has 18 residues. Germline assignment: CDR1 GTSNPN and CDR2 SVGIG (reference sequence). V gave up 2 bases and J gave up 0 bases, with 22 bases separating them. The CDR3 sequence: CAWSRAKSLKAVNTEAFF. The CDR3 DNA follows: TGTGCCTGGAGTAGGGCTAAAAGCCTCAAAGCGGTGAACACTGAAGCTTTCTTT.

Sample share makes this clone medium-sized. The V gene is TRBV30, the J gene TRBJ2-1; 8 bases align to TRBD2. The V gene's germline CDR1 is GTSNPN and CDR2 SVGIG (reference sequence). V was clipped by 0 bases and J by 0 bases; unmatched bases: 10. This CDR3 has 18 amino acids. CDR3 amino acids: CAWSVTRSSGASYNEQFF. The CDR3 coding sequence is TGTGCCTGGAGTGTAACCCGGAGTAGCGGGGCCTCCTACAATGAGCAGTTCTTC.

This chain uses TRBV18 with TRBJ2-7; 10 nucleotides line up with TRBD1. The length of the CDR3 is 17 residues. In germline, CDR1 is KGHSH, CDR2 LQKENI. V shed 2 bases and J 3 bases; nucleotides not matched to a gene: 10. The CDR3 region is CASSPGTGVLFGYEQYF. For the CDR3, the DNA is TGTGCCAGCTCACCAGGGACAGGGGTTTTGTTTGGCTACGAGCAGTACTTC.

The V gene is TRBV5-6, the J gene TRBJ2-4; D is possibly TRBD1 (5 bases). The CDR3 covers 15 residues. Trimming took off 0 bases at V and 3 bases at J, with 10 bases between the two ends. From germline, CDR1 is SGHDT and CDR2 YYEEEE. This CDR3 is CASSLEGWGKNIQYF. CDR3 nucleotide sequence: TGTGCCAGCAGCTTGGAGGGGTGGGGCAAAAACATTCAGTACTTC.

The rearrangement uses TRBV11-2 and TRBJ2-7; TRBD2 aligns across 9 bases. J was trimmed by 4 bases and V by 4 bases; bases with no gene match: 8. From germline, CDR1 is SGHAT and CDR2 FQNNGV. There are 15 residues in the CDR3. The CDR3 is CASSSGSGRLYEQYF. CDR3 sequence (DNA): TGTGCCAGCAGCTCCGGGAGCGGGAGGTTGTACGAGCAGTACTTC.

The V and J genes are TRBV11-2 and TRBJ2-5; D unresolved. The V end lost 7 bases, the J end lost 5 bases, and 8 bases lay between the germline ends. In germline, CDR1 is SGHAT, CDR2 FQNNGV. CDR3 length equals 11 residues. This chain's CDR3 is CASTERETQYF. CDR3 coding DNA: TGTGCCAGCACCGAGAGGGAGACCCAGTACTTC.

This clone was seen only a few times. The chain links TRBV5-6 to TRBJ2-5, with TRBD2 matching 12 bases. V lost 7 bases, J lost 4 bases, and 14 bases stayed unmatched. The CDR3 runs 17 residues. Germline V gene data show CDR1 as SGHDT and CDR2 as YYEEEE. This CDR3 reads CASGNLTSGSRRETQYF. The CDR3 DNA is TGTGCCAGCGGCAACCTGACTAGCGGGAGTCGGCGAGAGACCCAGTACTTC.

This clone was counted only a few times. The rearrangement links TRBV5-1 to TRBJ2-3; 8 bases line up with TRBD2. This CDR3 has 14 amino acids. CDR1 SGHRS and CDR2 YFSETQ come from the germline V gene. V lost 4 bases and J lost 2; bases outside the gene matches: 3. CDR3 protein: CASSPGGITDTQYF. Written as DNA, the CDR3 is TGCGCCAGCAGCCCGGGGGGGATCACAGATACGCAGTATTTT.

V gene TRBV18 combines with J gene TRBJ2-5; D may be TRBD1 (7 bases). Trimming shortened V by 2 bases and J by 4 bases, and 14 bases separated the two germline ends. CDR3 length equals 15 residues. In germline, CDR1 is KGHSH, CDR2 LQKENI. The CDR3 is CASSPFQGGRETQYF. The CDR3 nucleotides are TGTGCCAGCTCACCATTTCAGGGGGGCCGAGAGACCCAGTACTTC.

In its sample, this clone ranks as medium-sized. V gene TRBV6-5 combines with J gene TRBJ1-2; 8 nucleotides agree with TRBD1. The J segment lost 5 bases and the V segment lost 8 bases, leaving 7 bases of the junction unmatched. CDR1 MNHEY and CDR2 SVGAGI come from the germline V gene. CDR3 length equals 13 residues. The CDR3 nucleotides are TGTGCCAGCTCGCGACAGGGGTGGTATGGCTACACCTTC. This translates into CASSRQGWYGYTF.

The rearrangement links TRBV5-1 to TRBJ1-2; TRBD1 agrees at 7 bases. Germline V gives CDR1 SGHRS, CDR2 YFSETQ. The CDR3 runs to 15 residues. The J segment lost 6 bases and the V segment lost 4 bases, leaving 12 bases of the junction unmatched. CDR3 nucleotides: TGCGCCAGCAGCCCAATCACAGGGGTTGCGGATGGCTACACCTTC. Its translation is CASSPITGVADGYTF.

This chain links TRBV5-6 with TRBJ1-1; no definite D call. CDR1 and CDR2 from the germline V gene are SGHDT and YYEEEE. CDR3 length: 11 amino acids. V was cut by 2 bases and J by 7 bases, with 6 bases left in between. The CDR3 loop is CASSFELEAFF. The CDR3, as DNA: TGTGCCAGCAGCTTCGAGCTTGAAGCTTTCTTT. The complete variable domain, with remaining parts taken from reference TRBV5-6 and TRBJ1-1, reads DAGVTQSPTHLIKTRGQQVTLRCSPKSGHDTVSWYQQALGQGPQFIFQYYEEEERQRGNFPDRFSGHQFPNYSSELNVNALLLGDSALYLCASSFELEAFFGQGTRLTVV.

This rearrangement joins TRBV21-1 to TRBJ2-2; the table names TRBD1, a call not compared with the DNA. TRBV21-1 is noted as a pseudogene. This CDR3 spans 16 amino acids. The CDR3 reads CASSKARGRFGGELFF. Written as DNA, the CDR3 is TGTGCCAGCAGCAAAGCCCGTGGGCGATTCGGCGGGGAGCTGTTTTTT.

This clone was detected only a few times. Other nucleotide sequences from this sample produce the same CDR3. The rearrangement links TRBV10-3 to TRBJ2-7, with D possibly called TRBD1 or TRBD2 (5 bases each). The CDR3 totals 12 residues. The germline CDR1 and CDR2 sequences are ENHRY and SYGVKD. V was shortened by 6 bases and J by 7 bases, with 13 bases between the two germline ends. CDR3 residues: CAIRGDLEEQYF. CDR3 DNA: TGTGCCATCAGGGGGGACCTGGAGGAGCAGTACTTC.

The chain links TRBV4-2 to TRBJ2-3, with D hard to call. This CDR3 has 14 amino acids. The germline V gene has CDR1 LGHNA and CDR2 YNFKEQ. V lost 0 bases and J 8 bases, leaving 12 bases between the germline ends. The CDR3 bases are TGTGCCAGCAGCCAAGATTTCGCCCTCCGTACGCAGTATTTT. This translates into CASSQDFALRTQYF.

The V call is TRBV27, the J call TRBJ2-7; D may correspond to TRBD1 or TRBD2 (5 bases each). The ends were cut back, 3 bases at V and 2 bases at J, with 11 bases in the middle. CDR3 size: 14 residues. Germline CDR1 MNHEY, CDR2 SMNVEV (reference sequence). CDR3 in DNA: TGTGCCAGCAGTTTCGGGGACGGGACCTACGAGCAGTACTTC. It encodes CASSFGDGTYEQYF.

DNA for the CDR3: TGTGCCATCTCAGGACTAGCGGGGGAGGCTTCGTTCTTC. Amino acid sequence: CAISGLAGEASFF. The rearrangement links TRBV10-3 to TRBJ2-1, with 13 bases fitting TRBD2. J lost 15 bases, V lost 8 bases, and 10 bases had no gene match. The CDR3 is 13 residues long. In germline, CDR1 is ENHRY, CDR2 SYGVKD.

The CDR3 DNA reads TGTGCCAGCAGTTCCTCTTACGCCAAAAAGCAGTACTTC. This encodes CASSSSYAKKQYF. J is TRBJ2-7 and V is TRBV28; D ambiguous. V was clipped by 4 bases and J by 8 bases, with 15 bases between them. Germline values: CDR1 MDHEN, CDR2 SYDVKM. This CDR3 spans 13 amino acids.

The rearrangement joins TRBV4-2 to TRBJ1-1, with unresolved D. V was cut by 0 bases and J by 1 base, with 12 bases left in between. CDR3 length: 16 amino acids. Germline loops: CDR1 LGHNA, CDR2 YNFKEQ. CDR3 bases: TGTGCCAGCAGCCAAGATTCTAAAGGACGGAACACTGAAGCTTTCTTT. It specifies CASSQDSKGRNTEAFF.

A few counts support this clone. CDR3 protein: CASSIVGQGDAGANVLTF. DNA for the CDR3: TGTGCCAGTAGTATAGTAGGGCAGGGAGACGCTGGGGCCAACGTCCTGACTTTC. This chain uses TRBV19 with TRBJ2-6; either TRBD1 or TRBD2 may supply D (5 bases each). CDR1 and CDR2 (germline): LNHDA, SQIVND (reference sequence). Trimming shortened V by 1 base and J by 2 bases, and 15 bases separated the two germline ends. CDR3 length: 18 residues.

The rearrangement uses TRBV11-2 and TRBJ2-5; unclear D gene. V dropped 5 bases and J dropped 5 bases, with 6 bases sitting between them. Germline V gene sequence: CDR1 SGHAT, CDR2 FQNNGV. CDR3 length equals 11 residues. For the CDR3, the DNA is TGTGCCAGCAGCCCGGGTGAGACCCAGTACTTC. Its translation: CASSPGETQYF.

The chain has TRBV10-1 and TRBJ2-7; unclear D gene. Germline CDR1 and CDR2: WNHNN and SYGVQD (reference sequence). The CDR3 sequence is 12 residues long. V dropped 6 bases and J dropped 6 bases, with 12 bases sitting between them. DNA of the CDR3: TGCGCCAGCAGCGATCCCCTGGGCGAGCAGTACTTC. This sequence encodes CASSDPLGEQYF.

J is TRBJ1-2 and V is TRBV7-8, with TRBD1 matching 8 bases. This CDR3 has 14 residues. Germline V lookup: CDR1 SGHVS, CDR2 FQNEAQ. The V segment lost 1 base and the J segment 3 bases; nucleotides outside the gene matches: 1. CDR3 sequence (DNA): TGTGCCAGCAGCTTAGGGACAGGGCACTATGGCTACACCTTC. Amino acids: CASSLGTGHYGYTF.

V and J are TRBV11-2 and TRBJ2-1; 10 bases agree with TRBD2. The ends lost 2 bases at V and 4 bases at J; junction bases unmatched: 2. Germline V gene lookup returns CDR1 SGHAT and CDR2 FQNNGV. The CDR3 length is 15 residues. CDR3 sequence: CASSLLAGVYNEQFF. CDR3 DNA sequence: TGTGCCAGCAGCTTACTAGCGGGGGTTTACAATGAGCAGTTCTTC.

This sequence joins TRBV29-1 and TRBJ2-7; D may be TRBD1 or TRBD2 (5 bases each). The CDR3 is made up of 12 amino acids. CDR1 and CDR2 from the germline V gene are SQVTM and ANQGSEA. Trimming pared 7 bases from V and 7 bases from J, leaving 17 bases between. CDR3 in DNA: TGCAGCGCCTTGAAAGGGACGTGGGAGCAGTACTTC. It encodes CSALKGTWEQYF.

The chain has TRBV5-4 and TRBJ1-1; no reliable D call. CDR1 is SGHNT and CDR2 is YYREEE in the germline V gene (reference sequence). The CDR3 runs to 15 residues. V dropped 3 bases and J dropped 1 base, with 13 bases sitting between them. This CDR3 is CASSSATLRNTEAFF. The CDR3 region has the DNA TGTGCCAGCAGCTCCGCGACACTTAGGAACACTGAAGCTTTCTTT. The full variable domain, its missing parts supplied by reference TRBV5-4 and TRBJ1-1, is ETGVTQSPTHLIKTRGQQVTLRCSSQSGHNTVSWYQQALGQGPQFIFQYYREEENGRGNFPPRFSGLQFPNYSSELNVNALELDDSALYLCASSSATLRNTEAFFGQGTRLTVV.

The chain carries TRBV30 and TRBJ1-2; D is possibly TRBD1 (6 bases). The germline gives CDR1 GTSNPN, CDR2 SVGIG (reference sequence). This CDR3 spans 15 amino acids. V lost 4 bases and J lost 4, with 19 bases in between. CDR3 loop: CAWTKVEDSAYGYTF. The CDR3 DNA reads TGTGCCTGGACCAAAGTCGAGGACAGCGCCTATGGCTACACCTTC.

The rearrangement uses TRBV19 and TRBJ2-2; unclear D gene. Trimming removed 9 bases from V and 1 base from J, with 15 bases in between. This CDR3 contains 15 residues. Germline lookup yields CDR1 LNHDA and CDR2 SQIVND (reference sequence). DNA of the CDR3: TGTGCCAGCTCCCCTCTTTTGGGGAACACCGGGGAGCTGTTTTTT. It yields the protein CASSPLLGNTGELFF. Combining the CDR3 with reference TRBV19 and TRBJ2-2 gives the whole variable domain DGGITQSPKYLFRKEGQNVTLSCEQNLNHDAMYWYRQDPGQGLRLIYYSQIVNDFQKGDIAEGYSVSREKKESFPLTVTSAQKNPTAFYLCASSPLLGNTGELFFGEGSRLTVL.